This TCR beta chain is from a study of T cells in Graves' hyperthyroidism and ophthalmopathy (dated by TCRdb to about 2019). General notes on the study: Peripheral blood was sampled at the time of initial diagnosis, prior to any treatment. TCR V-J signatures able to tell the groups apart were searched for in a discovery cohort of 100 patients, of whom roughly 42 had Graves' ophthalmopathy and 57 had stable Graves' hyperthyroidism. An independent validation cohort of around 19 hyperthyroidism patients and approximately 16 patients who later progressed to ophthalmopathy tested prospective prediction of ophthalmopathy. For training and testing, the 100 or so patients in the discovery cohort were randomly divided in a 7:3 ratio. In addition, the study compared T-cell repertoires in thyroid tissue and in blood from roughly 6 Graves' hyperthyroidism patients. Once sampling was done, hyperthyroidism patients were given methimazole at a starting dose of 30 mg daily, whereas ophthalmopathy patients were given high-dose intravenous methylprednisolone. TCR Vbeta CDR3 sequencing of 135 peripheral blood samples (under 45 ophthalmopathy, 75 hyperthyroidism and some 17 progressor patients) is reported in the paper. Paper-wide results and their limitations: No statistical method was used to set the sample size in advance, and investigators knew the group allocation. Most expanded thyroid clonotypes (frequency above 0.001) were also detected in blood, a finding suggesting that blood repertoires may reflect thyroid immune responses. In validation, the model predicted progression to ophthalmopathy a median of approximately 6.6 months before onset, with 65% to 71% sensitivity and roughly 77% specificity. A 13 V-J signature model separated ophthalmopathy from stable hyperthyroidism, with around 88% sensitivity and about 81% specificity in cross-validation and 80%/75% in testing.

The TCR beta CDR3 regions were amplified from RNA transcripts. The first round of RT-PCR for the TCR CDR3 was performed with the HTBI primer set and the Qiagen OneStep RT-PCR kit. A second multiplex PCR round built the libraries, followed by size selection and purification. Libraries were sequenced paired-end with 100 bp reads on an Illumina HiSeq2000. As for the original processing: SOAPnuke was used to process the raw data, throwing out any read that contained adapters or uncalled bases, had a mean Phred below 15, or lacked an exact constant-primer or identifier match. High-quality paired reads were merged with COPE v1.2.5, and unique nucleotide sequences were defined as clonotypes. MiTCR v1.1 was used to align clonotypes to the IMGT TRBV, TRBD and TRBJ reference segments. The analysis included only V-J combinations with a frequency above 0.0001, which together covered 99% to 99.2% of the repertoires. The TCS score was defined as the ratio of F50 (clonal expansion) to E x V (chaos), calculated using BLOSUM62-based TCRdist between CDR3 peptides within each V-J. Welch's t-statistics and random forest reduced some 510 V-J features to 13, which were used in a naive Bayes classifier (R e1071). The public reads were reanalyzed by TCRdb: fastp trimming at Q25, MiXCR alignment, in-frame beta chains only. Rows with a matching CDR3 protein are joined into one entry that keeps the most common DNA and genes. The V and J calls come from TCRdb's annotation, not from the publication. The sample table lists nearly 600,000 distinct CDR3 sequences, 13% to 15% of them with a count of one. The ten largest clones capture roughly 6.9% of the sample.

The CDR3 starts with the cysteine, ends with the phenylalanine, and has 14 residues. The kept DNA is CDR3 alone, 42 bases in frame from the first base. V and J lose 6 bases and 1 base, and a span of 13 bases separates them. This clonotype was observed at least ten times. The antigen it binds to is not known. The sample holds no much larger clone one base away, and base qualities are not on file. Moderately to severely active disease, a Clinical Activity Score of at least 3, a NOSPECS grade of at least 4, and a duration under 3 months were present in ophthalmopathy patients. Any patient with an uncontrolled infection, another autoimmune disease, pregnancy or lactation was excluded. Diagnoses were based on clinical symptoms, serum thyroxine and TRAb, thyroid ultrasound and orbital computed tomography. PBMCs were separated from under 11 ml of fresh peripheral blood using Ficoll-Paque density gradient centrifugation. Total RNA was extracted with Trizol reagent, and quality was checked on an Agilent 2100 Bioanalyzer.

The sample was blood. This TCR derives from a woman under 30 with Graves' ophthalmopathy. The receptor chain draws on TRBV12-3 or TRBV12-4 and TRBJ2-7; TRBD1 might be the D gene, on 5 matching bases. This receptor has the CDR3 CASSSYRRSYEQYF. DNA sequence: TGTGCCAGCAGCTCTTACAGGAGATCCTACGAGCAGTACTTC.